This T cell receptor beta chain derives from a study of graft-versus-host responses after intestinal transplantation. The repertoire was sequenced with immunoSEQ multiplex PCR; TCRdb's copy has only in-frame clones and lacks some. The sample lists about 18,000 clones, around 90% occurring once. The clonotype originates from a human patient who received an intestinal transplant, so some T cells may come from the graft donor. Sequences were derived from PBMCs, sampled more than 350 days after transplant.

The CDR3 nucleotides read TGTGCCAGCAGCTTGAGAACAAGCCCCTACGAGCAGTACTTC. It codes for CASSLRTSPYEQYF. The chain has TRBV5-6 and TRBJ2-7; D uncertain. V was clipped by 1 base and J by 2 bases, with 10 bases between them. Germline V gives CDR1 SGHDT, CDR2 YYEEEE. The length of the CDR3 is 14 residues.